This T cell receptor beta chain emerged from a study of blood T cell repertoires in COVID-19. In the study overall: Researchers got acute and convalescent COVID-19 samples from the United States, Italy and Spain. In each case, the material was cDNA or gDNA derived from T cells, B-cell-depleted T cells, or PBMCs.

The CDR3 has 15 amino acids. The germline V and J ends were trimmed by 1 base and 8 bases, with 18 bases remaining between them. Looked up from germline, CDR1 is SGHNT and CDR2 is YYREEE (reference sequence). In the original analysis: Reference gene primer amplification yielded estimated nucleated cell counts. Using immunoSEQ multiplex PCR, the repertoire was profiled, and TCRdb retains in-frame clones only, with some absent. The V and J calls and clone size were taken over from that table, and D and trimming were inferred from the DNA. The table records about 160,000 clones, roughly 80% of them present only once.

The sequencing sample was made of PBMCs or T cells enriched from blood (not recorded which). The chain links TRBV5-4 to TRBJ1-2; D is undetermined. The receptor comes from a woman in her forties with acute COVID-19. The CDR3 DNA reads TGTGCCAGCAGCTTGCCGGTCTCAACCTCGGGGGGCTACACCTTC. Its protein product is CASSLPVSTSGGYTF.